The 10 T cell receptor beta chains below all came from one sample that was sequenced in a study of T cell responses to AZD1222 COVID-19 vaccine. Produced via immunoSEQ multiplex PCR; TCRdb's table is partial and in-frame only. This sample has 95,000 to 150,000 clones, with approximately 90% found just once. The specimen comprised peripheral blood, sampled 28 days after the second AZD1222 dose. The receptors come from an adult who received the AZD1222 COVID-19 vaccine.

The chain joins TRBV19 to TRBJ2-3; D tentatively fits TRBD1 or TRBD2 (5 bases each). The CDR3 is 16 residues long. The V gene's germline CDR1 is LNHDA and CDR2 SQIVND (reference sequence). Trimming stripped 5 bases from V and 2 bases from J, with 17 bases between. The CDR3 protein is CASSPSQTGPTDTQYF. CDR3 nucleotide sequence: TGTGCCAGTAGTCCCTCACAGACGGGGCCCACAGATACGCAGTATTTT. Variable domain in full (rest from reference TRBV19 and TRBJ2-3): DGGITQSPKYLFRKEGQNVTLSCEQNLNHDAMYWYRQDPGQGLRLIYYSQIVNDFQKGDIAEGYSVSREKKESFPLTVTSAQKNPTAFYLCASSPSQTGPTDTQYFGPGTRLTVL.

The rearrangement joins TRBV5-1 to TRBJ2-1; no clear D gene. CDR3 length: 16 residues. Trimming took off 0 bases at V and 0 bases at J, with 10 bases between the two ends. The germline CDR1 and CDR2 sequences are SGHRS and YFSETQ. CDR3 sequence: CASSLAARTSYNEQFF. CDR3 DNA sequence: TGCGCCAGCAGCTTGGCCGCCAGGACCTCCTACAATGAGCAGTTCTTC.

The chain uses TRBV5-1 and TRBJ1-1; D gene ambiguous. Trimming pared 4 bases from V and 4 bases from J, leaving 14 bases between. Germline lookup yields CDR1 SGHRS and CDR2 YFSETQ. The CDR3 consists of 14 residues. For the CDR3, the DNA is TGCGCCAGCAGCCCCCTCGGTGAGGGCACTGAAGCTTTCTTT. Amino acid sequence: CASSPLGEGTEAFF.

The chain has TRBV28 and TRBJ1-1; the D is unclear. The V gene lost 5 bases and the J gene lost 1 base, with 5 bases spanning the gap. The CDR3 contains 12 residues. Germline CDR1 reads MDHEN; CDR2 reads SYDVKM. The CDR3 loop is CASSPSNTEAFF. As DNA, the CDR3 is TGTGCCAGCAGTCCTTCGAACACTGAAGCTTTCTTT.

The gene calls are TRBV27 and TRBJ2-7; 7 bases map to TRBD1. The length of the CDR3 is 15 residues. The V gene end was trimmed by 5 bases and the J gene end by 5 bases; junction bases not matched to a gene: 12. The V gene's germline CDR1 is MNHEY and CDR2 SMNVEV (reference sequence). The CDR3 spells CASSPMTGNKDEQYF. The CDR3, as DNA: TGTGCCAGCAGTCCCATGACAGGGAATAAGGACGAGCAGTACTTC.

This clone was recorded a few times. V gene TRBV9 combines with J gene TRBJ1-3; tentative D call: TRBD1 (5 bases). CDR1 and CDR2 (germline): SGDLS, YYNGEE. Trimming removed 0 bases from V and 0 bases from J, with 13 bases in between. The CDR3 totals 17 residues. DNA of the CDR3: TGTGCCAGCAGCGTAGGTGGGGCACCATACTCTGGAAACACCATATATTTT. It yields the protein CASSVGGAPYSGNTIYF.

The sample holds one count of this clone. The chain recombines TRBV6-4 with TRBJ1-1, with D perhaps matching TRBD1 (5 bases). This CDR3 has 13 residues. Trimming cost V 3 bases and J 10 bases, with 15 bases left between them. Germline loops: CDR1 MRHNA, CDR2 SNTAGT. CDR3 bases: TGTGCCAGCAGTGATGGGGATAGGGGTAGAGCTTTCTTT. This gives the protein CASSDGDRGRAFF.

This chain connects TRBV28 to TRBJ1-5; D is ambiguous. The CDR3 spans 14 residues. V was clipped by 3 bases and J by 3 bases, with 9 bases between them. CDR1 and CDR2 (germline): MDHEN, SYDVKM. CDR3 in amino acids: CASSLSSLNQPQHF. CDR3 in DNA: TGTGCCAGCAGTTTGTCCAGTCTCAATCAGCCCCAGCATTTT.

Only one count was recorded for this clone. This sample includes further DNA sequences coding for the same CDR3. CDR3 nucleotide sequence: TGTGCCAGCAGCCTTGATAGCAATCAGCCCCAGCATTTT. It translates to CASSLDSNQPQHF. The V gene is TRBV5-4, the J gene TRBJ1-5; D call uncertain. This CDR3 spans 13 amino acids. Germline values: CDR1 SGHNT, CDR2 YYREEE (reference sequence). Trimming stripped 4 bases from V and 0 bases from J, with 5 bases between.

The chain links TRBV5-1 to TRBJ1-6; unclear D gene. The CDR3 runs 12 residues. Germline lookup yields CDR1 SGHRS and CDR2 YFSETQ. Trimming pared 4 bases from V and 7 bases from J, leaving 6 bases between. The CDR3 protein is CASSQPNSPLHF. In DNA form, the CDR3 reads TGCGCCAGCAGCCAGCCGAATTCACCCCTCCACTTT.